This TCR beta chain stems from a study of blood T cells in healthy people across ages. V was cut by 4 bases and J by 7 bases, with 16 bases left in between. This CDR3 is built from 15 residues. CDR1 is SGHTA, CDR2 FQGNSA, per germline. PCR was performed a second time for about 7 to 12 cycles using a sample-barcoded 5' primer and a J-beta primer mix. MiXCR was run by TCRdb on the 5' RACE reads, yielding one entry per CDR3 protein. There are around 1,900,000 distinct CDR3 sequences in the sample; about two fifths occur only once, and under 30% lies in the top ten. The gene calls are TRBV7-2 and TRBJ1-4, with D possibly being TRBD1 (6 bases). This receptor was taken from a human donor in good health. The sequenced sample was blood. The CDR3 nucleotides are TGTGCCAGCAGCTCCTTTTACAGGGTCGGTGAAAAACTGTTTTTT. Translating it yields CASSSFYRVGEKLFF.